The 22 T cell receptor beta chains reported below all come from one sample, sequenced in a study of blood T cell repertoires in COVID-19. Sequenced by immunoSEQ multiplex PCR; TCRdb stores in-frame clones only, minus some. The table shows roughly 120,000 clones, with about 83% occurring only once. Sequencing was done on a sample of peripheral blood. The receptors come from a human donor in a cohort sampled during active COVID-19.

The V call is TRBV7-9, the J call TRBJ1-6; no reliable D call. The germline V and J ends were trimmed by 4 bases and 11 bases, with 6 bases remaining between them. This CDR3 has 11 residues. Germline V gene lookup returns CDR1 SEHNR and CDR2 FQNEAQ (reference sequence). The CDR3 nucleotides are TGTGCCAGCAGCTCTGAGGCACCCCTCCACTTT. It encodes CASSSEAPLHF.

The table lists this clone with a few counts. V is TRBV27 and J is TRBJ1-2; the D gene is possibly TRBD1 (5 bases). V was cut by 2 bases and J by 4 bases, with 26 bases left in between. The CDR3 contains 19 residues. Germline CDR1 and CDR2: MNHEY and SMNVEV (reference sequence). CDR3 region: CASSLRGHPGVYDSYGYTF. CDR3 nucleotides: TGTGCCAGCAGTTTAAGAGGGCACCCGGGGGTGTACGATAGCTATGGCTACACCTTC.

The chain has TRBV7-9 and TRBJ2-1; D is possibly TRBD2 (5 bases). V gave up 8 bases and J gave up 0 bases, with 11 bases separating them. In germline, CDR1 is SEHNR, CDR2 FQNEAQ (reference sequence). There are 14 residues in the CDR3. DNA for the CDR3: TGTGCCAGCGGGTCTGCGGGCTCCTACAATGAGCAGTTCTTC. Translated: CASGSAGSYNEQFF.

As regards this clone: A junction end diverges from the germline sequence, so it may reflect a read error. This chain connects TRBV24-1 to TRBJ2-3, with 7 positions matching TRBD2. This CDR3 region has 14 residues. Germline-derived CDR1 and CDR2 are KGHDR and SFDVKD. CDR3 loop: CATSAGTTTNTQYF. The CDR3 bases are TGTGCCACCAGTGCCGGGACTACCACAAATACGCAGTATTTT.

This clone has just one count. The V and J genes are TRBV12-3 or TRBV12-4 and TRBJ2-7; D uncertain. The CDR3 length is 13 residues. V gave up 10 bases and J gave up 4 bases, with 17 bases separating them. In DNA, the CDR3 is TGTGCCATCGCGGCGGATCCCTTGTACGAGCAGTACTTC. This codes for CAIAADPLYEQYF.

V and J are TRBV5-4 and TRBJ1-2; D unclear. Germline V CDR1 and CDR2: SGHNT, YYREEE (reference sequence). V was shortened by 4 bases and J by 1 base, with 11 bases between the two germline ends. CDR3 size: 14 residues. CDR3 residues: CASSLRGLNYGYTF. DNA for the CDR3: TGTGCCAGCAGCCTCAGAGGTCTTAACTATGGCTACACCTTC.

For the CDR3, the DNA is TGTGCCAGCAGCGAACAGGGGTCCGAGCAGTACTTC. This translates into CASSEQGSEQYF. The rearrangement links TRBV7-2 to TRBJ2-7, with 7 bases matching TRBD1. V gave up 5 bases and J gave up 6 bases; unmatched junction bases: 4. CDR1 and CDR2 (germline): SGHTA, FQGNSA. The CDR3 has 12 amino acids.

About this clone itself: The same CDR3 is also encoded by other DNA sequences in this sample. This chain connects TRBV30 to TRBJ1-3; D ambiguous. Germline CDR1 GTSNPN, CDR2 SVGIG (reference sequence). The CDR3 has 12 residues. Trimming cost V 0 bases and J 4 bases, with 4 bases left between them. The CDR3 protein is CAWSVQGNTIYF. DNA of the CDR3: TGTGCCTGGAGTGTTCAGGGAAACACCATATATTTT.

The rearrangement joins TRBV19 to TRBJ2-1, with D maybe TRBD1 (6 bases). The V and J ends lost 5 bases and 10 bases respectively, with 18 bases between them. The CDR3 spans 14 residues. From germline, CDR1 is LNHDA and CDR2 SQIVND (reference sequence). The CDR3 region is CASSAISPQGEQFF. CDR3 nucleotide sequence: TGTGCCAGTAGTGCCATATCACCGCAGGGGGAGCAGTTCTTC.

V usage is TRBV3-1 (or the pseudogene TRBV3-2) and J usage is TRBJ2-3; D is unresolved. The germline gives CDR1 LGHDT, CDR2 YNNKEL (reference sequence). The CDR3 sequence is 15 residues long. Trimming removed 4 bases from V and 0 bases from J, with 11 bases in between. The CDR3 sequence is CASSPHERSTDTQYF. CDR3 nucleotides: TGTGCCAGCAGCCCACACGAGAGGAGCACAGATACGCAGTATTTT.

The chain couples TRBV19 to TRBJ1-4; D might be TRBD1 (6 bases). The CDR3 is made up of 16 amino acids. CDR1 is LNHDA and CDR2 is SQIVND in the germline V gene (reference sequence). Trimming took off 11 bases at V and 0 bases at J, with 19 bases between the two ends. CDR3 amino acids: CACAGRGATTNEKLFF. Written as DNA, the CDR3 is TGTGCCTGTGCCGGCAGGGGCGCCACAACTAATGAAAAACTGTTTTTT.

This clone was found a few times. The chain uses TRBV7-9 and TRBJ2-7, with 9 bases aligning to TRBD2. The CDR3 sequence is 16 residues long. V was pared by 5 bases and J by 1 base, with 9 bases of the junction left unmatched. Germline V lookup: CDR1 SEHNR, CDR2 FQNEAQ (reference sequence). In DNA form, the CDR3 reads TGTGCCAGCAGCCCCAGTAGCGGGAGTTGGTCCTACGAGCAGTACTTC. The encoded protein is CASSPSSGSWSYEQYF.

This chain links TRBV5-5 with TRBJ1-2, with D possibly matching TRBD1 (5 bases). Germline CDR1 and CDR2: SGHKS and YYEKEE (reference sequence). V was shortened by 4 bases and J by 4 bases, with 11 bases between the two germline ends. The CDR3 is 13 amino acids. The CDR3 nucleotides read TGTGCCAGCAGCGCGGCAGGGTCCTATGGCTACACCTTC. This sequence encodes CASSAAGSYGYTF.

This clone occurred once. CDR3 nucleotides: TGTGCCAGCAGCTTAGCCCCAAGGGTCAGGGGGCAGTACGAGCAGTACTTC. Protein sequence: CASSLAPRVRGQYEQYF. The chain links TRBV11-2 to TRBJ2-7, with 8 bases identical to TRBD1. Germline V gives CDR1 SGHAT, CDR2 FQNNGV. V shed 1 base and J 4 bases; nucleotides not matched to a gene: 12. The CDR3 length is 17 residues.

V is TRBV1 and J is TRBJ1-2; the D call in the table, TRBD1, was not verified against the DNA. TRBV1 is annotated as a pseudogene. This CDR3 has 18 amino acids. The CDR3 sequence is CTSSQERGQQTSNYGYTF. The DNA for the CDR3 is TGCACCAGCAGCCAAGAGCGGGGACAGCAGACCTCTAACTATGGCTACACCTTC.

In DNA form, the CDR3 reads TGTGCCAGCTCAACAGGGCTGGGACAGCCCCAGCATTTT. Amino acid sequence: CASSTGLGQPQHF. The chain joins TRBV18 to TRBJ1-5, with a possible D match to TRBD1 (6 bases). CDR1 KGHSH and CDR2 LQKENI come from the germline V gene. With 5 bases removed from V and 7 bases from J, the gap between germline ends came to 12 bases. This CDR3 comprises 13 residues. The full variable domain, rest sourced from reference TRBV18 and TRBJ1-5, is NAGVMQNPRHLVRRRGQEARLRCSPMKGHSHVYWYRQLPEEGLKFMVYLQKENIIDESGMPKERFSAEFPKEGPSILRIQQVVRGDSAAYFCASSTGLGQPQHFGDGTRLSIL.

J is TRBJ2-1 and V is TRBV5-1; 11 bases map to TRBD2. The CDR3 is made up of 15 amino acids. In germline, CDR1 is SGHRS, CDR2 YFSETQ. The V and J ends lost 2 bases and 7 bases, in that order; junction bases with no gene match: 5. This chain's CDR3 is CASSFSGRAGNEQFF. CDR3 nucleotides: TGCGCCAGCAGCTTTAGCGGGAGGGCCGGGAATGAGCAGTTCTTC.

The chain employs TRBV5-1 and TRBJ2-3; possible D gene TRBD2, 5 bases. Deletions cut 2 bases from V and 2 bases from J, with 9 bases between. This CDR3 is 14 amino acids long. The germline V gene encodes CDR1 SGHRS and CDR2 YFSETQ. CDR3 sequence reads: CASSLPSTTDTQYF. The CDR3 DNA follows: TGCGCCAGCAGCTTACCTAGCACCACAGATACGCAGTATTTT.

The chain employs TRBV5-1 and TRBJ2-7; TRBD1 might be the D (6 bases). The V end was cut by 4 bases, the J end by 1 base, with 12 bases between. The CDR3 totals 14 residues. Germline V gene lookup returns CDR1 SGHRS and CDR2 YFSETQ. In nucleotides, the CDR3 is TGCGCCAGCAGCCCCAGGACAGATTCCTACGAGCAGTACTTC. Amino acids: CASSPRTDSYEQYF.

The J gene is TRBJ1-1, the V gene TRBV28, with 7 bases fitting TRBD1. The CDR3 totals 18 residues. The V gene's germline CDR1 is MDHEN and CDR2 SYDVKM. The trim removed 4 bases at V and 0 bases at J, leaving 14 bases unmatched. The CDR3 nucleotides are TGTGCCAGCAGTTCCGATAGGGGGCCCGAGAAATTGAACACTGAAGCTTTCTTT. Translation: CASSSDRGPEKLNTEAFF.

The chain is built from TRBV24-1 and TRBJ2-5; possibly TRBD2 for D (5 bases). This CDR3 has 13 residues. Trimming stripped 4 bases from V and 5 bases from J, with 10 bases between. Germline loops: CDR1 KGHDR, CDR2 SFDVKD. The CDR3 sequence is CATSEAGRETQYF. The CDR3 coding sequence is TGTGCCACCAGTGAGGCGGGTAGGGAGACCCAGTACTTC.

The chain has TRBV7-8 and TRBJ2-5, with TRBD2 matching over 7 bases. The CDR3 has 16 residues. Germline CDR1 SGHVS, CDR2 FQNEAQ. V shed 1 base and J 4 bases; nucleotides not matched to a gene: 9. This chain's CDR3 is CASSLVLREEVETQYF. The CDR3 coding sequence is TGTGCCAGCAGCTTAGTCCTCCGGGAGGAGGTAGAGACCCAGTACTTC. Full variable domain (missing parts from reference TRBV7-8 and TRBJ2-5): GAGVSQSPRYKVAKRGQDVALRCDPISGHVSLFWYQQALGQGPEFLTYFQNEAQLDKSGLPSDRFFAERPEGSVSTLKIQRTQQEDSAVYLCASSLVLREEVETQYFGPGTRLLVL.